Shown below are 2 T cell receptor beta chains from a single sample sequenced in a study of human T cells and chemical hapten exposure. This sample's time point: pre-sensitization, week 0. Treatment of the sample: therapeutic diphenylcyclopropenone sensitization with weekly scalp DPC. One entry per CDR3 protein, called by TCRdb with MiXCR from the RACE reads. The repertoire holds about 120,000 distinct CDR3 sequences, with approximately 15% as singletons. The sample consisted of whole blood, taken in connection with sensitization to the hapten diphenylcyclopropenone (DPC). All receptors derive from a woman between 18 and 29 years old with alopecia areata. Some clones in this sample may be carry-over from other donors' samples.

This clonotype appeared many times. The chain is built from TRBV7-9 and TRBJ2-1; D unresolved. V was cut by 3 bases and J by 10 bases, with 13 bases left in between. The CDR3 contains 13 residues. Germline lookup yields CDR1 SEHNR and CDR2 FQNEAQ (reference sequence). The CDR3 here is CASSLVGPLEQFF. In DNA, the CDR3 is TGTGCCAGCAGCTTGGTGGGTCCCCTAGAGCAGTTCTTC.

CDR3 sequence (DNA): TGCGCCAGCAGCCAAGACAGGGTGGGCTACAATGAGCAGTTCTTC. Its protein is CASSQDRVGYNEQFF. This chain uses TRBV4-3 with TRBJ2-1; D may be TRBD1 (5 bases). V was trimmed by 0 bases and J by 3 bases, leaving 9 bases between them. This CDR3 contains 15 residues. Germline CDR1 LGHNA, CDR2 YSLEER.